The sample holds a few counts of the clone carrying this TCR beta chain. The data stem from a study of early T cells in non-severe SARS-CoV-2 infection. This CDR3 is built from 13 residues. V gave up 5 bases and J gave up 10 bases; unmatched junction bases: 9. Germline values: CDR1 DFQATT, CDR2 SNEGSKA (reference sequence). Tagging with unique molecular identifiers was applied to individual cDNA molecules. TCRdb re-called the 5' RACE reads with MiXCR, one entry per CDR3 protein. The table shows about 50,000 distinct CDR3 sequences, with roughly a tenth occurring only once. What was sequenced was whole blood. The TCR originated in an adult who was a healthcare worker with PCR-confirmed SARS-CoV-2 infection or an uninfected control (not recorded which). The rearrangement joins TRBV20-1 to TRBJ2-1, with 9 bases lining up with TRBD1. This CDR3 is CSAGGQGGWEQFF. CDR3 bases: TGCAGTGCTGGGGGACAGGGCGGTTGGGAGCAGTTCTTC.